This TCR beta chain is from a study of blood T cells in healthy people across ages. Findings and limits, study-wide: Calculation of diversity from one million T cells yielded estimates considered to be underestimates. Researchers report that TCR beta diversity correlated strongly with naive T cell percentage.

Donors were healthy Caucasian individuals from Russia aged about 6 to 95. Each sample provided at least 5 micrograms of extracted total RNA. About this clonotype itself: The target antigen is unknown.

A second roughly 7 to 11 cycle PCR used barcoded and J-beta primers. MiXCR, applied by TCRdb to the 5' RACE reads, yields one record per CDR3 protein. The data contain a few hundred thousand distinct CDR3 sequences, roughly 28% of them singletons. The CDR3 is 14 amino acids. CDR1 is MNHEY and CDR2 is SMNVEV in the germline V gene (reference sequence). The sequence came from a woman in her seventies in good health. Sequenced input: blood. The rearrangement links TRBV27 to TRBJ2-5; D possibly corresponds to TRBD2 (5 bases). The better agreement between TRBJ2-1 and the DNA end casts doubt on the J call. CDR3 bases: TGTGCCAGCAGTTTAGTCAACTTAGCGACTGAGCAGTTCTTC. Translated: CASSLVNLATEQFF.